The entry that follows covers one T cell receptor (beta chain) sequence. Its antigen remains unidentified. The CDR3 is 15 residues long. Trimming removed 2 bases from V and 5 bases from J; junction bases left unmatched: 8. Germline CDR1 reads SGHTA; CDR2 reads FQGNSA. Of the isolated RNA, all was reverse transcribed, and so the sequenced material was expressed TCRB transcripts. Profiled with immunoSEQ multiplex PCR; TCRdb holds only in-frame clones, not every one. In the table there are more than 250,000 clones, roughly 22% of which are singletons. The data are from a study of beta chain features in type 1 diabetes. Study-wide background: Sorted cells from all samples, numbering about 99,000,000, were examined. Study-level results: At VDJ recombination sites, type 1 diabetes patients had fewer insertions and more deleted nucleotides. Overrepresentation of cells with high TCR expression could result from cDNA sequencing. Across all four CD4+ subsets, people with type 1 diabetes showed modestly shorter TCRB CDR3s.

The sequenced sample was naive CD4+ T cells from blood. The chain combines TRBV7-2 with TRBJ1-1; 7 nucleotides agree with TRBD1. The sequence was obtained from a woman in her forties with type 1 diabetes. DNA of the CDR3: TGTGCCAGCAGCTTATCTTCACAGGGGTGGACTGAAGCTTTCTTT. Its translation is CASSLSSQGWTEAFF. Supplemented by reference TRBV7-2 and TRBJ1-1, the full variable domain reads GAGVSQSPSNKVTEKGKDVELRCDPISGHTALYWYRQSLGQGLEFLIYFQGNSAPDKSGLPSDRFSAERTGGSVSTLTIQRTQQEDSAVYLCASSLSSQGWTEAFFGQGTRLTVV.